This T cell receptor beta chain was recovered during a study of neurological immune-mediated disorders. The time point was: longitudinal time-point 2. This clonotype was counted many times. Its antigen is unidentified. As for the cDNA, it was generated by 5'RACE with 10-nucleotide random UMIs. One entry per CDR3 protein results from TCRdb running MiXCR on the 5' RACE reads. The table records tens of thousands of distinct CDR3 sequences, around 9.7% of them present only once. Regarding the study as a whole: Patients with HTLV-1-associated myelopathy had the highest level of TCR clonal expansion, whereas patients with multiple sclerosis had the lowest level, falling beneath the level found in healthy controls.

Germline V gene data show CDR1 as SGHVS and CDR2 as FQNEAQ. Trimming took off 5 bases at V and 3 bases at J, with 22 bases between the two ends. The CDR3 consists of 17 residues. The source material was PBMCs. The clonotype was recovered from a man younger than 45 in good health. The rearrangement uses TRBV7-8 and TRBJ1-2; D is perhaps TRBD1 (5 bases). The CDR3 DNA follows: TGTGCCAGCAGCCCTGCAGGGACCAAGGGGCTGGACTATGGCTACACCTTC. Amino acids: CASSPAGTKGLDYGYTF.